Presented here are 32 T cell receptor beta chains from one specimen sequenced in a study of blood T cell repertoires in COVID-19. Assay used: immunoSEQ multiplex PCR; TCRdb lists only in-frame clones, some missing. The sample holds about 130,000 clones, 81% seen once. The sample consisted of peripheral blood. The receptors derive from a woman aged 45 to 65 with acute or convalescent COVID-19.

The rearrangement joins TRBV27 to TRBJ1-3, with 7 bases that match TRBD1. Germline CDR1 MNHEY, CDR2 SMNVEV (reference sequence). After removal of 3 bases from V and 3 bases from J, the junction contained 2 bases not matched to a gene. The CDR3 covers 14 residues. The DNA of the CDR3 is TGTGCCAGCAGTTTGACAGGGAGTGGAAACACCATATATTTT. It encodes CASSLTGSGNTIYF.

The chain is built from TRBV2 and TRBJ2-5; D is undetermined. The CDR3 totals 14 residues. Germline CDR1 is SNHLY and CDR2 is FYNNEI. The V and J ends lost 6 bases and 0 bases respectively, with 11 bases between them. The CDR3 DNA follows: TGTGCCAGCAGGGAAAAATATGACCAAGAGACCCAGTACTTC. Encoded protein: CASREKYDQETQYF. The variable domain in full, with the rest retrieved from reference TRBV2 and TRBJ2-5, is EPEVTQTPSHQVTQMGQEVILRCVPISNHLYFYWYRQILGQKVEFLVSFYNNEISEKSEIFDDQFSVERPDGSNFTLKIRSTKLEDSAMYFCASREKYDQETQYFGPGTRLLVL.

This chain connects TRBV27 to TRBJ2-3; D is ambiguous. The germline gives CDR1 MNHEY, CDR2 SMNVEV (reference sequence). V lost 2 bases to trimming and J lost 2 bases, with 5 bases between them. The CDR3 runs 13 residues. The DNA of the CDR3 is TGTGCCAGCAGTTTAAGAGTCACAGATACGCAGTATTTT. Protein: CASSLRVTDTQYF.

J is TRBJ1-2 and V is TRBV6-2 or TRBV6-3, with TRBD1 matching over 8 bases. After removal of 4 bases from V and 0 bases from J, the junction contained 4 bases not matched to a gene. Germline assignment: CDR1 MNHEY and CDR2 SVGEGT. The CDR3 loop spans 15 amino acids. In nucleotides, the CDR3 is TGTGCCAGCAGTTCCTGGGGACAGGCTAACTATGGCTACACCTTC. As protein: CASSSWGQANYGYTF.

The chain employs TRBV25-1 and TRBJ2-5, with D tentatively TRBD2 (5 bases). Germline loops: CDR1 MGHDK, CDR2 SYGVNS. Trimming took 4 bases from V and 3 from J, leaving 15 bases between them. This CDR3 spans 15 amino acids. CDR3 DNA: TGTGCCAGCAGTGCCGTGGACTCAGGAGAAGAGACCCAGTACTTC. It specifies CASSAVDSGEETQYF.

Here the CDR3 DNA reads TGTGCCAGCAGCTCGCAAACAGGGGCCGGTGGCTACACCTTC. It encodes CASSSQTGAGGYTF. This chain uses TRBV11-1 with TRBJ1-2; 7 positions match TRBD1. Germline V CDR1 and CDR2: SGHAT, FQDESV (reference sequence). This CDR3 spans 14 amino acids. J gave up 7 bases and V 4 bases, and 9 bases lay outside the gene matches.

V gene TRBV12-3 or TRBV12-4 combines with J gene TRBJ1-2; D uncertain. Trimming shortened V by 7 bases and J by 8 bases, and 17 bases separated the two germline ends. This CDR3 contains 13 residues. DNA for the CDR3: TGTGCCAGCACATTACGAGGGAAAAGGGGCTACACCTTC. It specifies CASTLRGKRGYTF.

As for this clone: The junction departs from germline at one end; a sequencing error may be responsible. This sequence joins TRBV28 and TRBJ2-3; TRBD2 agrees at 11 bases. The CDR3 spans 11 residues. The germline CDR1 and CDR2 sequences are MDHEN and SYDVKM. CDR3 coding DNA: TGCTCTAGCGGGAGGACAGATACGCAGTATTTT. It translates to CSSGRTDTQYF.

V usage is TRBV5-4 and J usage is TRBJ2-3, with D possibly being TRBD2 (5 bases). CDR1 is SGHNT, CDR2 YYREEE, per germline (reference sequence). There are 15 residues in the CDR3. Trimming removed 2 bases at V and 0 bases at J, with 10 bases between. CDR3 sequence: CASSLGGSSTDTQYF. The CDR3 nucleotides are TGTGCCAGCAGCTTAGGCGGGTCTAGCACAGATACGCAGTATTTT.

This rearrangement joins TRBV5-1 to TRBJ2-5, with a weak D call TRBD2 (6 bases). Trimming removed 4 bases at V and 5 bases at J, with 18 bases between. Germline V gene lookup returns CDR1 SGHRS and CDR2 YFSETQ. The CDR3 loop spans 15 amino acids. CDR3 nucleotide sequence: TGCGCCAGCAGCCCCGGGACTGCCTCCAGGGAGACCCAGTACTTC. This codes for CASSPGTASRETQYF. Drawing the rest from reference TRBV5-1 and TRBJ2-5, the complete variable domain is KAGVTQTPRYLIKTRGQQVTLSCSPISGHRSVSWYQQTPGQGLQFLFEYFSETQRNKGNFPGRFSGRQFSNSRSEMNVSTLELGDSALYLCASSPGTASRETQYFGPGTRLLVL.

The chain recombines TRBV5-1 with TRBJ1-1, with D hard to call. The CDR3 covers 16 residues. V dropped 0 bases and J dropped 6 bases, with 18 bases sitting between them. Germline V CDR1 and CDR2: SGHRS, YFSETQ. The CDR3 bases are TGCGCCAGCAGCTTGGGGTCGAGGGCTGGGGTCTCTGAAGCTTTCTTT. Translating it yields CASSLGSRAGVSEAFF.

The CDR3 DNA reads TGTGCCAGCAGCTTACTGGGGGCTGATGGCTACACCTTC. Protein sequence: CASSLLGADGYTF. This rearrangement joins TRBV6-5 to TRBJ1-2; D is perhaps TRBD1 (6 bases). This CDR3 comprises 13 residues. Germline CDR1 is MNHEY and CDR2 is SVGAGI. The V end was cut by 6 bases, the J end by 6 bases, with 14 bases between.

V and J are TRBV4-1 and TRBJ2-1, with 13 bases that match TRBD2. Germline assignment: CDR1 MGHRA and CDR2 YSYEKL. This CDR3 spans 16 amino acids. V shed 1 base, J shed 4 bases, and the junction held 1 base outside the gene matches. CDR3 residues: CASSQATSGGYNEQFF. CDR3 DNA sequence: TGCGCCAGCAGCCAAGCGACTAGCGGGGGGTACAATGAGCAGTTCTTC.

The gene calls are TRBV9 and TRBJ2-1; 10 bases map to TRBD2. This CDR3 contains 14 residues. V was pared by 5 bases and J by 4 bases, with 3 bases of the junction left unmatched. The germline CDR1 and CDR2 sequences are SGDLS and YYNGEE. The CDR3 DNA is TGTGCCAGCAGTGCTAGCGGGGGTTACAATGAGCAGTTCTTC. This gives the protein CASSASGGYNEQFF.

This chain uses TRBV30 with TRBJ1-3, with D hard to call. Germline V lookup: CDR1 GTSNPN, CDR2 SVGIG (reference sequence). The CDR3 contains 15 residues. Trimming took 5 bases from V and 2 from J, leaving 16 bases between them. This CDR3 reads CAWGRGLPPGNTIYF. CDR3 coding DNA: TGTGCCTGGGGCCGAGGGTTGCCACCTGGAAACACCATATATTTT.

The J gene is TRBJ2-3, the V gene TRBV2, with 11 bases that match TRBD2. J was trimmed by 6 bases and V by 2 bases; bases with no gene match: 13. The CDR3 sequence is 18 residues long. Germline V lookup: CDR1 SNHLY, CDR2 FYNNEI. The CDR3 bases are TGTGCCAGCAGTGAACGCGGTAGCGGGGGGGCTTACCGGGATACGCAGTATTTT. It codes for CASSERGSGGAYRDTQYF.

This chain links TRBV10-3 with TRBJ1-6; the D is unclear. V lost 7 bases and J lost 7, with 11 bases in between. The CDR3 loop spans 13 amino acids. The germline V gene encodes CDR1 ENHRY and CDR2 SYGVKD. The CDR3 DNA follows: TGTGCCATCAAAGAGGGCTCCAATTCACCCCTCCACTTT. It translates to CAIKEGSNSPLHF.

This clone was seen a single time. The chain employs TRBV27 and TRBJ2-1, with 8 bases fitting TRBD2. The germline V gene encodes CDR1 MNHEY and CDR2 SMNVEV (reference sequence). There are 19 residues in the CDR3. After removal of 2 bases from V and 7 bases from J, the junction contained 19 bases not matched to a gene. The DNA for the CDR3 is TGTGCCAGCAGTTTAAGGGGGGGGCGCCAGCGGGAGATATTGAATGAGCAGTTCTTC. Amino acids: CASSLRGGRQREILNEQFF.

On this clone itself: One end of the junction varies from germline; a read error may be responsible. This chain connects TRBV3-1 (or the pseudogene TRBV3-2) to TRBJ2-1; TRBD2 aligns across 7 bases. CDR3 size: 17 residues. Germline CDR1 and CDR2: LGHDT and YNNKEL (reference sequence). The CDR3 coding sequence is TGTGCCAGCAGACAAGTGTCCGCGGGAGAGTCCTACAATGAGCAGTTCTTC. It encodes CASRQVSAGESYNEQFF.

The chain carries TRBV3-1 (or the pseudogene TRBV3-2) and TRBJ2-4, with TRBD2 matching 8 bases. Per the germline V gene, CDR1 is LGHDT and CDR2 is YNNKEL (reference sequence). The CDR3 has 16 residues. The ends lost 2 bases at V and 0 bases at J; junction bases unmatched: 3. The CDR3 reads CASSQRLAGAKNIQYF. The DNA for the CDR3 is TGTGCCAGCAGCCAAAGGCTAGCGGGAGCCAAAAACATTCAGTACTTC.

CDR3 nucleotide sequence: TGTGCCAGCAGTTTAGGGCTTTCCTGGGACGAGCAGTACTTC. Amino acids: CASSLGLSWDEQYF. The chain joins TRBV28 to TRBJ2-7; D not resolved. Trimming took off 2 bases at V and 5 bases at J, with 13 bases between the two ends. The CDR3 is made up of 14 amino acids. Germline V CDR1 and CDR2: MDHEN, SYDVKM. Filled out from reference TRBV28 and TRBJ2-7, the complete variable domain reads DVKVTQSSRYLVKRTGEKVFLECVQDMDHENMFWYRQDPGLGLRLIYFSYDVKMKEKGDIPEGYSVSREKKERFSLILESASTNQTSMYLCASSLGLSWDEQYFGPGTRLTVT.

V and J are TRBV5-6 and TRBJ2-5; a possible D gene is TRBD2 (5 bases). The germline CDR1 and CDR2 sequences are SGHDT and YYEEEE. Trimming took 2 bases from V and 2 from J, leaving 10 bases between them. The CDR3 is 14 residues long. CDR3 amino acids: CASSLIGKQETQYF. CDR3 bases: TGTGCCAGCAGCTTAATCGGGAAACAAGAGACCCAGTACTTC.

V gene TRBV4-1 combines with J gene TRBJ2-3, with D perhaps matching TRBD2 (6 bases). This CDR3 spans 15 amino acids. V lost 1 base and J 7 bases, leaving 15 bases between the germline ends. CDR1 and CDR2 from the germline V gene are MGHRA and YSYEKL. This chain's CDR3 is CASSQGLGKSYTQYF. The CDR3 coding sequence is TGCGCCAGCAGCCAAGGACTAGGGAAGAGCTATACGCAGTATTTT.

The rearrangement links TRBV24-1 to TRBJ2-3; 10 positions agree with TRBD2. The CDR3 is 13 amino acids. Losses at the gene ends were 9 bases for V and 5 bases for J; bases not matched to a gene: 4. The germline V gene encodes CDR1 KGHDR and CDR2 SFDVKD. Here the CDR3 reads CATALAGEDTQYF. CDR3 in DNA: TGTGCCACCGCTCTAGCGGGGGAAGATACGCAGTATTTT.

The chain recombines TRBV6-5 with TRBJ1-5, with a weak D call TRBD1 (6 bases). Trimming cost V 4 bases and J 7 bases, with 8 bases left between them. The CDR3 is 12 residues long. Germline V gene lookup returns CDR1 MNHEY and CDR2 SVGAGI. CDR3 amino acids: CASSSGEQPQHF. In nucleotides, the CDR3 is TGTGCCAGCAGTTCAGGGGAGCAGCCCCAGCATTTT.

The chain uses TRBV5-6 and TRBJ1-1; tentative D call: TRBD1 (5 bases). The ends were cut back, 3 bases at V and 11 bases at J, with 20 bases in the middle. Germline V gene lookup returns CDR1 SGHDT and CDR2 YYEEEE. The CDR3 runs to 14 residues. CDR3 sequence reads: CASSYRGPSGVAFF. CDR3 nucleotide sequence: TGTGCCAGCAGCTACCGGGGACCGTCGGGGGTGGCTTTCTTT. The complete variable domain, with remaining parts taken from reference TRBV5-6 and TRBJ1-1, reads DAGVTQSPTHLIKTRGQQVTLRCSPKSGHDTVSWYQQALGQGPQFIFQYYEEEERQRGNFPDRFSGHQFPNYSSELNVNALLLGDSALYLCASSYRGPSGVAFFGQGTRLTVV.

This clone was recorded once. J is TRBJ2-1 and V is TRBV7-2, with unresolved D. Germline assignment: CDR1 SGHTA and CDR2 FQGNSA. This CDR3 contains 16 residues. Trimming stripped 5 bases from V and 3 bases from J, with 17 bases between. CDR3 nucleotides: TGTGCCAGCAGCGCATTTCGACTTACCCTCTACAATGAGCAGTTCTTC. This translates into CASSAFRLTLYNEQFF.

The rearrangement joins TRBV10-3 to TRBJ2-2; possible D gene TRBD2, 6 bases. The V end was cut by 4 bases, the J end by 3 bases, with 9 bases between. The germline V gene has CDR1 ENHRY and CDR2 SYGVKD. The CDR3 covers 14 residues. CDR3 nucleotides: TGTGCCATCAGTGCCCAGCGGGACACCGGGGAGCTGTTTTTT. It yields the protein CAISAQRDTGELFF.

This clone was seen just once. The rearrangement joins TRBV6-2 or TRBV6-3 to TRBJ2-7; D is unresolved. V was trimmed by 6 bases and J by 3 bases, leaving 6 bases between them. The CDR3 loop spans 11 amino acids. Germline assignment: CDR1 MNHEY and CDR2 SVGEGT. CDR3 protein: CASSRVYEQYF. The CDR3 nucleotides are TGTGCCAGCAGCCGAGTCTACGAGCAGTACTTC.

The CDR3 spells CASSLEGTSDTQYF. CDR3 bases: TGTGCCAGCAGCTTGGAAGGGACTTCCGATACGCAGTATTTT. The V gene is TRBV7-9, the J gene TRBJ2-3, with a possible D match to TRBD2 (6 bases). Trimming removed 3 bases at V and 6 bases at J, with 13 bases between. The CDR3 loop spans 14 amino acids. In germline, CDR1 is SEHNR, CDR2 FQNEAQ (reference sequence).

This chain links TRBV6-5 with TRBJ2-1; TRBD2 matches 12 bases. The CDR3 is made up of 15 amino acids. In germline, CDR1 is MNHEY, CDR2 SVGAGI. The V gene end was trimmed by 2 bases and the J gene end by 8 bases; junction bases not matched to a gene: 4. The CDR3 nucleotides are TGTGCCAGCAGTTACGAGCTAGCGGGAGGGCATGAGCAGTTCTTC. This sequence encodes CASSYELAGGHEQFF.

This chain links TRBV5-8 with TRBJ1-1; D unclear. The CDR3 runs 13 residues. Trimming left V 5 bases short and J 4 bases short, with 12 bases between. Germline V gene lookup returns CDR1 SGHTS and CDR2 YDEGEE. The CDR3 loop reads CASRLTAGTEAFF. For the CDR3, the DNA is TGTGCCAGCAGATTGACGGCGGGCACTGAAGCTTTCTTT.